This T cell receptor beta chain was documented in a study of T cells after yellow fever vaccination. Study background: Any fraction with a low cell number was prepared using SMART-Seq v4 Ultra Low Input. Study outcomes and limitations: Peak timing came faster in the weaker secondary response, day 5 versus 15. CD4 and CD8 compartments shared a small share of clonotypes.

Template-switching 5'RACE yielded the TCR cDNA; a universal primer site and UMIs were added in the process. MiXCR, applied by TCRdb to the 5' RACE reads, yields one record per CDR3 protein. The data contain tens of thousands of distinct CDR3 sequences, about 14% of them singletons. The V and J ends lost 3 bases and 4 bases respectively, with 12 bases between them. This CDR3 comprises 14 residues. The sample consisted of CD8+ T cells not binding an NS4B(214-222) dextramer, sorted from PBMCs, taken about 20 days after the first yellow fever vaccination. The sequence derives from a man aged 18 to 30 who received the YFV17D yellow fever vaccine. The J gene is TRBJ1-1, the V gene TRBV12-3 or TRBV12-4; TRBD1 is a possible D gene (5 bases). The CDR3 region has the DNA TGTGCCAGCAGTTTCGGGACCCGATTCACTGAAGCTTTCTTT. The encoded protein is CASSFGTRFTEAFF.